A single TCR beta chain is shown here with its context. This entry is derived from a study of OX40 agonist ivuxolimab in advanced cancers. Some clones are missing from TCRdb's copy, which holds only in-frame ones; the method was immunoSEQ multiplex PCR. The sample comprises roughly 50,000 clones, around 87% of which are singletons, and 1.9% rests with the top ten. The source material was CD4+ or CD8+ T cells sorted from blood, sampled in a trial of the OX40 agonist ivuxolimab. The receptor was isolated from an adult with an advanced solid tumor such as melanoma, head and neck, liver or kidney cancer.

The CDR3 loop reads CASSSSRSGRINGELFF. DNA of the CDR3: TGTGCCAGCAGTTCCTCGAGGAGCGGGAGGATTAACGGGGAGCTGTTTTTT. The gene calls are TRBV28 and TRBJ2-2; 9 nucleotides match TRBD2. In germline, CDR1 is MDHEN, CDR2 SYDVKM. With 4 bases clipped from V and 7 bases from J, the junction kept 13 bases outside the gene matches. This CDR3 spans 17 amino acids. The complete variable domain, with remaining parts taken from reference TRBV28 and TRBJ2-2, reads DVKVTQSSRYLVKRTGEKVFLECVQDMDHENMFWYRQDPGLGLRLIYFSYDVKMKEKGDIPEGYSVSREKKERFSLILESASTNQTSMYLCASSSSRSGRINGELFFGEGSRLTVL.